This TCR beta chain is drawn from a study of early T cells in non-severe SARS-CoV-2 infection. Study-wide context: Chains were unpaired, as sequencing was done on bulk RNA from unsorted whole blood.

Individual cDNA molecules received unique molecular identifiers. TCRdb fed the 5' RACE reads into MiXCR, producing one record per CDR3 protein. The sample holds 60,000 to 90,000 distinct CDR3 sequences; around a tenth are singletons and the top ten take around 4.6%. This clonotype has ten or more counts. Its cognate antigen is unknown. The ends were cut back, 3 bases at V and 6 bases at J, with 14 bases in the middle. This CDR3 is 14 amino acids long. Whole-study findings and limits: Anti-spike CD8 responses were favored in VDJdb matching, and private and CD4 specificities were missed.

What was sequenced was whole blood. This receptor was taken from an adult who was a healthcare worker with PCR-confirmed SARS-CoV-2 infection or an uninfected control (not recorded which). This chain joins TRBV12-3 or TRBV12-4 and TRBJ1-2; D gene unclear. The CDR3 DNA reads TGTGCCAGCAGTTTGGGCCGGGTAGTTGATGGCTACACCTTC. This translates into CASSLGRVVDGYTF.